This is a list of T cell receptor beta chains from one sample in a study of T cells after yellow fever vaccination. TCRdb reprocessed the 5' RACE reads with MiXCR, giving one entry per CDR3 protein. The sample includes a few hundred thousand distinct CDR3 sequences, less than 20% of them seen just once. The sample was PBMCs, taken less than 6 days after the first yellow fever vaccination. Receptor source: a man between 18 and 29 years old who received the YFV17D yellow fever vaccine. Each CDR3 is given with its conserved first and last residue. A D gene is named only where the DNA matches it firmly. Clone size is stated in some rows and not others, as once, few, many or a class when expanded.

TRBJ2-5,NA,TRBV9,TRBD2,CASSVGGGGGAGETQYF,TGTGCCAGCAGCGTAGGAGGAGGCGGGGGGGCCGGAGAGACCCAGTACTTC
TRBJ1-3,NA,TRBV10-3,NA,CATSTGGPSGNTIYF,TGTGCCACCTCGACAGGCGGTCCCTCTGGAAACACCATATATTTT
TRBJ1-1,NA,TRBV7-9,NA,CASSLGGKPEAFF,TGTGCCAGCAGCTTAGGGGGGAAGCCTGAAGCTTTCTTT
TRBJ1-6,few,TRBV7-2,NA,CASSNPVSPLHF,TGTGCCAGCAGTAACCCCGTGTCACCCCTCCACTTT
TRBJ2-1,NA,TRBV4-3,NA,CASSQVHFYGSYNEQFF,TGCGCCAGCAGCCAAGTGCATTTTTATGGCTCCTACAATGAGCAGTTCTTC
TRBJ1-4,NA,TRBV28,NA,CASSIGREGEKLFF,TGTGCCAGCAGCATTGGGAGGGAGGGTGAAAAACTGTTTTTT
TRBJ2-2,NA,TRBV4-2,TRBD1,CASSLPSGQGPGELFF,TGTGCCAGCAGCCTACCATCGGGACAGGGGCCCGGGGAGCTGTTTTTT
TRBJ2-7,NA,TRBV5-5,TRBD1,CASRGQLGEQYF,TGTGCCAGCAGGGGACAGTTGGGGGAGCAGTACTTC
TRBJ2-6,few,TRBV19,NA,CASTDPDRGRSNVLTF,TGTGCCAGTACTGATCCGGACCGAGGGCGTTCCAACGTCCTGACTTTC
TRBJ2-1,NA,TRBV24-1,TRBD2,CATSSKSGRGAYNEQFF,TGTGCCACCAGTTCTAAATCGGGGCGGGGGGCCTACAATGAGCAGTTCTTC
TRBJ2-5,NA,TRBV5-4,NA,CASSLQGLTQETQYF,TGTGCCAGCAGCCTACAGGGACTAACGCAAGAGACCCAGTACTTC
TRBJ2-2,NA,TRBV29-1,NA,CSVEVETTTPIRTGELFF,TGCAGCGTTGAAGTAGAAACCACCACGCCGATAAGAACTGGGGAGCTGTTTTTT
TRBJ1-1,NA,TRBV5-1,NA,CASSLWVEDTEAFF,TGCGCCAGCAGCTTGTGGGTTGAGGACACTGAAGCTTTCTTT
TRBJ1-5,NA,TRBV3-1,NA,CASSLVVRGDQPQHF,TGTGCCAGCAGCTTGGTGGTCCGGGGCGATCAGCCCCAGCATTTT
TRBJ2-2,few,TRBV4-1,NA,CASSQRYGAGNTGELFF,TGCGCCAGCAGCCAACGGTACGGTGCGGGAAACACCGGGGAGCTGTTTTTT
TRBJ2-7,NA,TRBV25-1,NA,CASRDSGSYEQYF,TGTGCCAGCAGGGACTCAGGATCCTACGAGCAGTACTTC
TRBJ2-1,NA,TRBV18,NA,CASSHRTSSSYNEQFF,TGTGCCAGCTCACACCGGACTTCCAGCTCCTACAATGAGCAGTTCTTC
TRBJ2-7,few,TRBV5-1,NA,CASNPGQVSNEQYF,TGCGCCAGTAACCCCGGGCAGGTGAGCAACGAGCAGTACTTC
TRBJ2-2,NA,TRBV6-5,TRBD2,CASTLLAGGTGELFF,TGTGCCAGCACCTTACTAGCGGGGGGCACCGGGGAGCTGTTTTTT
TRBJ1-2,few,TRBV7-9,NA,CASSLVRNYGYTF,TGTGCCAGCAGCTTAGTACGAAACTATGGCTACACCTTC
TRBJ2-3,NA,TRBV29-1,NA,CSVDSGARTDTQYF,TGCAGCGTTGACTCGGGGGCGCGCACAGATACGCAGTATTTT
TRBJ2-5,NA,TRBV20-1,TRBD1,CSASEPIDRVRETQYF,TGCAGTGCTTCGGAGCCGATCGACAGGGTGCGAGAGACCCAGTACTTC
TRBJ1-5,few,TRBV15,NA,CATTPVEASNQPQHF,TGTGCCACCACCCCCGTGGAGGCTAGCAATCAGCCCCAGCATTTT
TRBJ2-1,NA,TRBV9,NA,CASSVAPRNEQFF,TGTGCCAGCAGCGTAGCCCCGCGCAATGAGCAGTTCTTC
TRBJ1-2,NA,TRBV4-2,NA,CASSQDWARTNYGYTF,TGTGCCAGCAGCCAAGATTGGGCACGAACGAACTATGGCTACACCTTC
TRBJ1-2,NA,TRBV19,NA,CASGSRKPEEGYTF,TGTGCCAGTGGATCCAGGAAGCCTGAGGAAGGCTACACCTTC
TRBJ2-3,NA,TRBV11-3,NA,CASSFGAEGTDTQYF,TGTGCCAGCAGCTTTGGGGCGGAGGGGACAGATACGCAGTATTTT
TRBJ2-5,many,TRBV7-9,NA,CASSSSGGLETQYF,TGTGCCAGCAGCTCCTCCGGGGGCTTGGAGACCCAGTACTTC
TRBJ2-7,many,TRBV4-3,TRBD2,CASSRLTGTSGYEQYF,TGCGCCAGCAGCCGCCTCACCGGGACTAGCGGTTACGAGCAGTACTTC
TRBJ2-1,NA,TRBV20-1,NA,CSARDSGPYNEQFF,TGCAGTGCTAGAGACAGCGGGCCCTACAATGAGCAGTTCTTC
TRBJ1-2,NA,TRBV24-1,NA,CATSDFGLSGYTF,TGTGCCACCAGTGATTTCGGACTGAGTGGCTACACCTTC
TRBJ2-7,many,TRBV5-6,NA,CASSFGQTYEQYF,TGTGCCAGCAGCTTCGGACAGACCTACGAGCAGTACTTC
TRBJ1-5,few,TRBV27,NA,CASSSLAQGLNQPQHF,TGTGCCAGCAGTTCGCTCGCGCAGGGCCTCAATCAGCCCCAGCATTTT
TRBJ2-6,NA,TRBV5-1,TRBD2,CASNPAGLGANVLTF,TGCGCCAGCAATCCAGCGGGGCTGGGGGCCAACGTCCTGACTTTC
TRBJ2-3,NA,TRBV3-1,TRBD2,CASSNPWTSGGSSTDTQYF,TGTGCCAGCAGCAACCCCTGGACTAGCGGGGGGTCAAGCACAGATACGCAGTATTTT
TRBJ2-5,few,TRBV9,TRBD2,CASSQSGGVQETQYF,TGTGCCAGCAGCCAAAGCGGGGGGGTCCAAGAGACCCAGTACTTC
TRBJ2-1,NA,TRBV24-1,TRBD1,CATRDSYYNEQFF,TGTGCCACACGGGACAGCTACTACAATGAGCAGTTCTTC
TRBJ2-5,NA,TRBV30,NA,CAWRTAHQETQYF,TGTGCCTGGAGGACAGCCCATCAAGAGACCCAGTACTTC
TRBJ2-3,once,TRBV20-1,TRBD2,CSARDLASGVYTDTQYF,TGCAGTGCTAGAGATCTGGCTAGCGGGGTGTACACAGATACGCAGTATTTT